This T cell receptor (beta chain) was profiled in a study of blood T cell repertoires in COVID-19. The table came from immunoSEQ multiplex PCR; TCRdb's copy has only in-frame clones and leaves some out. The sample lists roughly 500,000 clones, approximately 87% seen once, with approximately 1.8% in the top ten. This clone showed up just a few times. The ends were cut back, 0 bases at V and 6 bases at J, with 14 bases in the middle. Germline V lookup: CDR1 LNHDA, CDR2 SQIVND (reference sequence). The CDR3 covers 15 residues. Membership in each cohort depended on participant-reported clinical history. Each recovered donor of Cohort 3 presented with two negative PCRs, clearance, or symptom resolution.

This clonotype originated in a woman aged 40 to 50 who had recovered from COVID-19. The rearrangement uses TRBV19 and TRBJ1-1; D uncertain. Sequenced material: PBMCs or T cells enriched from blood (not recorded which). CDR3 bases: TGTGCCAGTAGTATAGATCGGGAAATGATCGCTGAAGCTTTCTTT. It codes for CASSIDREMIAEAFF. The full variable domain, its missing parts supplied by reference TRBV19 and TRBJ1-1, is DGGITQSPKYLFRKEGQNVTLSCEQNLNHDAMYWYRQDPGQGLRLIYYSQIVNDFQKGDIAEGYSVSREKKESFPLTVTSAQKNPTAFYLCASSIDREMIAEAFFGQGTRLTVV.